These 4 T cell receptor beta chains share one sample of origin, sequenced in a study of tumor and adjacent non-tumor tissue in lung cancer. This sample's RNA came from whole unsorted tissue. Distant lung tissue was collected more than 3 cm away from the tumor edge. A modified ARM-PCR protocol with three rounds of nested PCR amplified TCRbeta. TCRdb used MiXCR to reprocess the multiplex PCR reads, holding one entry per CDR3 protein. This table has around 80,000 distinct CDR3 sequences, about four fifths appearing once. Sequenced material: distant non-tumor lung tissue. The receptor set was obtained from a man in his 60s with non-small cell lung cancer.

With respect to this clonotype: Just one base apart from a much larger clone, this may be a read error. In DNA form, the CDR3 reads TGTGCCAGCAGCTTAAGATCCCTATCGGGAGCTTATGAGCAGTTCTTC. Residues: CASSLRSLSGAYEQFF. V is TRBV7-8 and J is TRBJ2-1; D might be TRBD2 (6 bases). V was clipped by 2 bases and J by 8 bases, with 19 bases between them. The germline V gene encodes CDR1 SGHVS and CDR2 FQNEAQ. CDR3 size: 16 residues.

The rearrangement links TRBV6-2 or TRBV6-3 to TRBJ1-5; possibly TRBD1 for D (5 bases). Germline V gives CDR1 MNHEY, CDR2 SVGEGT. The CDR3 is made up of 14 amino acids. Trimming removed 0 bases at V and 15 bases at J, with 18 bases between. The CDR3 nucleotides are TGTGCCAGCAGTTACTCGGTAGGGACTCAGCCACGGCATTTT. Translation: CASSYSVGTQPRHF.

Comment on this clonotype: This may come from a read error, since a much larger clone is one base off. The chain has TRBV11-2 and TRBJ1-3; TRBD1 aligns across 9 bases. Per germline, CDR1 SGHAT and CDR2 FQNNGV. The CDR3 is made up of 14 amino acids. CDR3 coding DNA: TGTGCCAGCAGAAGACAGGGGGAAATTAGCACCACATATTTT. This sequence encodes CASRRQGEISTTYF.

On this clonotype: A read error may produce the germline difference seen at one junction end. The V gene is TRBV6-1, the J gene TRBJ1-1, with TRBD1 matching over 9 bases. CDR1 is MNHNS and CDR2 is SASEGT in the germline V gene. This CDR3 spans 14 amino acids. CDR3 bases: TGTGCCAGCAGTACGACAGGGGGGCGTACTGAAGCTCTCTTT. It translates to CASSTTGGRTEALF.